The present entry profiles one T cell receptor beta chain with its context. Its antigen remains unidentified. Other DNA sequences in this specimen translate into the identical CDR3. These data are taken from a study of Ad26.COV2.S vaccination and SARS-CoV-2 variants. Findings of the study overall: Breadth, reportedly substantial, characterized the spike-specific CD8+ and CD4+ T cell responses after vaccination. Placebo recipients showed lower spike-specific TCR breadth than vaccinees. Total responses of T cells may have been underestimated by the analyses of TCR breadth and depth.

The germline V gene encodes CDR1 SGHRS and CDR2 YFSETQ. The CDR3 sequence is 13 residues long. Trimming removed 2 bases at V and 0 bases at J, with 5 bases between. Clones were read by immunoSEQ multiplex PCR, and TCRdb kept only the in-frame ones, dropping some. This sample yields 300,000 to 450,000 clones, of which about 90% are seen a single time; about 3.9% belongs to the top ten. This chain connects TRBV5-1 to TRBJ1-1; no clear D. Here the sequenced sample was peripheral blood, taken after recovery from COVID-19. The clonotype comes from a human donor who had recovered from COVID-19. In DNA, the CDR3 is TGCGCCAGCAGCTTAAGGCTGAACACTGAAGCTTTCTTT. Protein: CASSLRLNTEAFF.